Presented here are 3 T cell receptor beta chains from one specimen sequenced in a study of STAT5B mutations in CD4+ large granular lymphocyte leukemia. Clones were read by immunoSEQ multiplex PCR, and TCRdb kept only the in-frame ones, dropping some. The sample carries over 35,000 clones, about four fifths recorded once. The sample taken for sequencing was CD4+ T cells from blood buffy coats. All receptors derive from a human donor in good health.

This chain connects TRBV29-1 to TRBJ1-4, with D possibly matching TRBD1 (6 bases). The CDR3 runs 16 residues. Germline V gene lookup returns CDR1 SQVTM and CDR2 ANQGSEA. V lost 6 bases and J 4 bases, leaving 21 bases between the germline ends. The CDR3 DNA reads TGCAGCGTCCGAGGGGGGACACCGAGGAGTAATGAAAAACTGTTTTTT. Its protein product is CSVRGGTPRSNEKLFF. The complete variable domain, with remaining parts taken from reference TRBV29-1 and TRBJ1-4, reads SAVISQKPSRDICQRGTSLTIQCQVDSQVTMMFWYRQQPGQSLTLIATANQGSEATYESGFVIDKFPISRPNLTFSTLTVSNMSPEDSSIYLCSVRGGTPRSNEKLFFGSGTQLSVL.

This clone turned up a few times. V and J are TRBV4-3 and TRBJ1-6; 10 nucleotides match TRBD1. Germline V lookup: CDR1 LGHNA, CDR2 YSLEER. The CDR3 length is 17 residues. Trimming took 5 bases from V and 5 from J; bases not matched to a gene: 9. The CDR3 here is CASSEGQGEYDNSPLHF. The CDR3 nucleotides are TGCGCCAGCAGCGAAGGACAGGGGGAGTATGATAATTCACCCCTCCACTTT.

The chain couples TRBV4-1 to TRBJ2-3; D tentatively reads TRBD1 or TRBD2 (5 bases each). The ends were cut back, 8 bases at V and 4 bases at J, with 19 bases in the middle. Germline loops: CDR1 MGHRA, CDR2 YSYEKL. The CDR3 consists of 15 residues. The DNA of the CDR3 is TGCGCCAGCTCGCCAGCAGGGACCGTACCAGATACGCAGTATTTT. Its translation is CASSPAGTVPDTQYF.